Each of the 8 T cell receptor beta chains below was sequenced from the same sample in a study of identical twins. TCRdb itself ran the 5' RACE reads through MiXCR, one entry per CDR3 protein. The sample contains around 690,000 distinct CDR3 sequences, over 20% of which appear only once. The same data also went into a second study, on T cells expressing NK-cell markers.

The sample was PBMCs. All receptors derive from a woman between 18 and 29 years old in good health.

This chain uses TRBV7-8 with TRBJ2-7; the D is unclear. Per the germline V gene, CDR1 is SGHVS and CDR2 is FQNEAQ. The length of the CDR3 is 17 residues. V lost 2 bases, J lost 2 bases, and 19 bases lay in between. The CDR3: CASSLFSGRKKAYEQYF. The CDR3 DNA is TGTGCCAGCAGCTTATTTTCTGGCAGAAAAAAGGCCTACGAGCAGTACTTC.

This sequence joins TRBV5-1 and TRBJ1-2, with TRBD1 as a possible D gene (5 bases). The V end lost 4 bases, the J end lost 2 bases, and 12 bases lay between the germline ends. The CDR3 contains 14 residues. CDR1 is SGHRS and CDR2 is YFSETQ in the germline V gene. CDR3 protein: CASSPFSGNYGYTF. CDR3 sequence (DNA): TGCGCCAGCAGCCCGTTTTCAGGGAACTATGGCTACACCTTC.

The rearrangement uses TRBV10-3 and TRBJ2-6; D is unclear. V shed 7 bases and J shed 0 bases, with 7 bases lying between them. The CDR3 covers 14 residues. CDR1 ENHRY and CDR2 SYGVKD come from the germline V gene. The DNA for the CDR3 is TGTGCCATCAATTCGGGCTCTGGGGCCAACGTCCTGACTTTC. Translation: CAINSGSGANVLTF.

The V and J genes are TRBV12-3 or TRBV12-4 and TRBJ2-5; no firm D call. The V end lost 3 bases, the J end lost 0 bases, and 11 bases lay between the germline ends. The CDR3 loop spans 15 amino acids. The CDR3 DNA is TGTGCCAGCAGTTTCCAGCTTCTGTACCAAGAGACCCAGTACTTC. Translated, it gives CASSFQLLYQETQYF.

V usage is TRBV12-5 and J usage is TRBJ2-3; TRBD1 matches at 7 bases. V gave up 3 bases and J gave up 0 bases; unmatched junction bases: 0. The CDR3 sequence is 14 residues long. Germline-derived CDR1 and CDR2 are LGHNT and FRNRAP. In nucleotides, the CDR3 is TGTGCTAGTGGTTTACAGGGGAGCACAGATACGCAGTATTTT. This sequence encodes CASGLQGSTDTQYF.

The V gene is TRBV20-1, the J gene TRBJ1-5; D is perhaps TRBD1 (5 bases). V was shortened by 6 bases and J by 6 bases, with 15 bases between the two germline ends. From germline, CDR1 is DFQATT and CDR2 SNEGSKA (reference sequence). The CDR3 totals 13 residues. The CDR3 region has the DNA TGCAGTGCCGCCGGGCCCCAGGGTCAGCCCCAGCATTTT. This translates into CSAAGPQGQPQHF.

This clonotype showed up many times. The rearrangement links TRBV12-3 or TRBV12-4 to TRBJ1-2, with 7 bases fitting TRBD1. The V segment lost 10 bases and the J segment 2 bases; nucleotides outside the gene matches: 4. The CDR3 totals 12 residues. This CDR3 is CATRQGNYGYTF. DNA of the CDR3: TGTGCCACAAGACAGGGAAACTATGGCTACACCTTC.

This clonotype was seen repeatedly, ten times or more. The rearrangement joins TRBV12-3 or TRBV12-4 to TRBJ2-7; D possibly corresponds to TRBD2 (6 bases). The V and J ends lost 3 bases and 3 bases respectively, with 9 bases between them. This CDR3 is built from 13 residues. CDR3 residues: CASSLAGNYEQYF. CDR3 nucleotide sequence: TGTGCCAGCAGTTTGGCGGGAAACTACGAGCAGTACTTC.